A selection of T cell receptor beta chains follows, all from one sample in a study of human thymus T cells. Assay: immunoSEQ multiplex PCR; the TCRdb copy retains only in-frame clones and omits some. The sample has more than 70,000 clones; just over 95% are singletons. The sample taken for sequencing was thymus tissue. All receptors derive from a boy younger than two with a congenital heart defect but otherwise immunologically healthy. Each CDR3 is given without its conserved first and last residue. Fields, in order: V gene, D gene, J gene, CDR3 protein. D genes are given only for firm matches.

TRBV2,.,TRBJ1-6,ASTKDSSSYNSPLH
TRBV6-5,TRBD1,TRBJ2-7,ASSKPGQGWEQY
TRBV2,.,TRBJ1-1,ASSVGPAKNTEAF
TRBV7-4,TRBD1,TRBJ1-4,ASSLIPDRDNEKLF
TRBV2,.,TRBJ2-7,ASSVLGSAWLREQY
TRBV27,TRBD1,TRBJ1-6,ASSLRGQSLH
TRBV29-1,.,TRBJ2-7,SVYGGSGEQY
TRBV6-5,.,TRBJ1-1,ASSSTTGSEAF
TRBV7-4,TRBD1,TRBJ2-5,ASSPRTGGRENQETQY
TRBV9,.,TRBJ2-3,ASSVPPGSIDTQY
TRBV7-2,TRBD2,TRBJ2-1,ASSPGLEQKDSYNEQF
TRBV19,.,TRBJ1-1,ASSSPVRLHDPNTEAF
TRBV30,.,TRBJ2-1,AWTSRGSYNEQF
TRBV19,.,TRBJ1-2,ASRQNPPTRVNYGYT
TRBV27,.,TRBJ2-7,ASTPNSGSEQY
TRBV2,.,TRBJ1-1,ASSEALEYTEAF
TRBV28,TRBD1,TRBJ1-1,ASSVVTGGKRGEAF
TRBV25-1,TRBD2,TRBJ2-3,ASRPTSGSSDTQY
TRBV19,.,TRBJ2-5,ASSIVHSDQETQY
TRBV27,.,TRBJ2-5,ASSLPQECMGETQY
TRBV28,TRBD1,TRBJ1-1,ASSTRQGTMNTEAF
TRBV6-5,.,TRBJ1-1,ASSKGQMNTEAF
TRBV30,TRBD1,TRBJ2-1,AWGKGQGANEQF
TRBV9,TRBD1,TRBJ1-1,ASSSQTGGEVNNTEAF
TRBV12-5,.,TRBJ1-1,ASGLVRGGSHTEAF
TRBV6-4,.,TRBJ1-1,ASRATGKHTNTEAF
TRBV19,TRBD1,TRBJ1-3,ASSIDRRGRPPWASGNTIY
TRBV5-5,.,TRBJ1-2,ASGIEGTARGYT
TRBV10-3,.,TRBJ1-1,AISESRICVVTEAF
TRBV4-3,.,TRBJ1-6,ASSQVWQGDSPLH
TRBV28,TRBD1,TRBJ2-7,ASSSVPGQATYEQY
TRBV14,.,TRBJ1-1,ASSQGGTETSGTEAF
TRBV14,TRBD1,TRBJ1-1,ASSQPSCSGGEAF
TRBV28,.,TRBJ1-1,ASKPNPGPDEMNTEAF
TRBV7-8,.,TRBJ2-1,ASRSRRRSYNEQF
TRBV29-1,.,TRBJ2-3,SGNFRDSDTQY
TRBV5-6,.,TRBJ2-3,ASRDRTDTQY
TRBV4-1,.,TRBJ2-2,ASSQDDRSNAGELF
TRBV28,.,TRBJ1-2,ASSFHYNIGGDYGYT
TRBV18,.,TRBJ2-2,ASSSPTGITGELF
TRBV28,.,TRBJ2-2,ASSPHRDTLNTGELF